This T cell receptor (beta chain) was sequenced in a study of beta chain features in type 1 diabetes. In this sample, this clone turned up a few times. Its antigen is undetermined. cDNA synthesis used the whole RNA isolate, giving expressed TCRB sequences. The assay was immunoSEQ multiplex PCR, and TCRdb's table has in-frame clones only and misses some. Of 350,000 to 450,000 clones in the sample, roughly 15% were seen once. Study observations and caveats: A PCR bias possibly favoring shorter templates would apply equally to patients and controls.

The origin of this receptor is a woman between 18 and 30 years old in good health. The sequenced sample was naive CD4+ T cells from blood.

DNA for the CDR3: TGCAGCGTTGCTAAGGACAGCACTAGCACAGATACGCAGTATTTT. This sequence encodes CSVAKDSTSTDTQYF. The genes are TRBV29-1 and TRBJ2-3, with D possibly matching TRBD1 (6 bases). Germline assignment: CDR1 SQVTM and CDR2 ANQGSEA. V was shortened by 4 bases and J by 0 bases, with 14 bases between the two germline ends. This CDR3 spans 15 amino acids.